The 20 T cell receptor beta chains given below trace back to one sample, sequenced in a study of CD8 T cells in ankylosing spondylitis (dated by TCRdb to about 2017). The method was 5' RACE. Instrument on record: Illumina HiSeq 2500. The public reads were quality trimmed at Q25 with fastp and then assembled into clones with MiXCR by TCRdb, keeping productive beta chains. Duplicate CDR3 protein sequences are folded into a single record with the most common DNA and genes. This sample lists 150,000 to 200,000 distinct CDR3 sequences; 30% to 35% were detected once. About 6% of the sample lies in the top ten. The sequenced material came from synovial fluid, either unsorted or a sorted T cell fraction (not recorded which). The receptor set was obtained from a male donor with ankylosing spondylitis.

The chain combines TRBV20-1 with TRBJ2-4; a weak D match, TRBD2 (5 bases). The germline V gene encodes CDR1 DFQATT and CDR2 SNEGSKA (reference sequence). There are 16 residues in the CDR3. With 0 bases removed from V and 7 bases from J, the gap between germline ends came to 19 bases. CDR3 DNA sequence: TGCAGTGCTAGAGATTCCGGGGTGGTGGCTAGGAACATTCAGTACTTC. Residues: CSARDSGVVARNIQYF.

This clonotype has only a few counts. The V and J genes are TRBV5-6 and TRBJ2-7; D unclear. The CDR3 has 12 amino acids. Between the trimmed V and J ends, which lost 0 bases and 7 bases, there was a span of 8 bases. Germline V gene lookup returns CDR1 SGHDT and CDR2 YYEEEE. The CDR3 DNA is TGTGCCAGCAGCTTGGCTTATAGGGAGCAGTACTTC. It specifies CASSLAYREQYF. The whole variable domain, remainder taken from reference TRBV5-6 and TRBJ2-7, is DAGVTQSPTHLIKTRGQQVTLRCSPKSGHDTVSWYQQALGQGPQFIFQYYEEEERQRGNFPDRFSGHQFPNYSSELNVNALLLGDSALYLCASSLAYREQYFGPGTRLTVT.

This clonotype has ten or more counts. The chain uses TRBV10-3 and TRBJ2-3, with 13 bases fitting TRBD2. The germline V gene has CDR1 ENHRY and CDR2 SYGVKD. The CDR3 has 14 residues. Trimming cost V 9 bases and J 1 base; bases outside gene matches: 1. The CDR3 region is CAIGTSGGTDTQYF. The CDR3 region has the DNA TGTGCCATTGGGACTAGCGGGGGCACAGATACGCAGTATTTT.

This clonotype was seen repeatedly, ten times or more. The CDR3 spells CASSLVEIYEQYF. DNA for the CDR3: TGTGCCAGCAGCTTGGTGGAAATCTACGAGCAGTACTTC. J is TRBJ2-7 and V is TRBV5-6; D gene unclear. The CDR3 runs to 13 residues. Trimming cost V 0 bases and J 3 bases, with 7 bases left between them. The germline V gene has CDR1 SGHDT and CDR2 YYEEEE.

The rearrangement links TRBV20-1 to TRBJ2-2; weak D call: TRBD2 (6 bases). Trimming pared 0 bases from V and 6 bases from J, leaving 14 bases between. The CDR3 contains 15 residues. Germline values: CDR1 DFQATT, CDR2 SNEGSKA (reference sequence). The CDR3 nucleotides are TGCAGTGCTAGAGATGTTCGCGGGATCGCCGGGGAGCTGTTTTTT. This encodes CSARDVRGIAGELFF.

V gene TRBV11-2 combines with J gene TRBJ2-2; 7 nucleotides line up with TRBD1. V dropped 7 bases and J dropped 3; count of bases not matched to a gene: 8. The CDR3 contains 15 residues. Germline V gene sequence: CDR1 SGHAT, CDR2 FQNNGV. For the CDR3, the DNA is TGTGCCAGCACCAGTTCGACAGGGTACACCGGGGAGCTGTTTTTT. It is translated as CASTSSTGYTGELFF.

This clonotype was counted a few times. V gene TRBV7-9 combines with J gene TRBJ1-5; D might be TRBD1 (5 bases). Per the germline V gene, CDR1 is SEHNR and CDR2 is FQNEAQ (reference sequence). The CDR3 consists of 14 residues. V dropped 8 bases and J dropped 3 bases, with 14 bases sitting between them. CDR3 region: CASRPGVSNQPQHF. The DNA for the CDR3 is TGTGCCAGCCGGCCGGGGGTGTCCAATCAGCCCCAGCATTTT.

CDR3 amino acids: CASSLESYGPQHF. The CDR3 nucleotides read TGTGCCAGCAGTTTAGAGAGTTATGGGCCCCAGCATTTT. V gene TRBV12-3 or TRBV12-4 combines with J gene TRBJ1-5; D gene ambiguous. The V end was cut by 1 base, the J end by 9 bases, with 10 bases between. The CDR3 loop spans 13 amino acids.

The chain joins TRBV6-2 or TRBV6-3 to TRBJ1-2, with D perhaps matching TRBD1 (5 bases). From germline, CDR1 is MNHEY and CDR2 SVGEGT. The CDR3 spans 12 residues. V lost 6 bases to trimming and J lost 1 base, with 6 bases between them. Here the CDR3 DNA reads TGTGCCAGCAGCGACAGTAACTATGGCTACACCTTC. It codes for CASSDSNYGYTF.

This clonotype was counted many times. The rearrangement joins TRBV4-2 to TRBJ1-4; D may be TRBD1 (6 bases). Germline V gives CDR1 LGHNA, CDR2 YNFKEQ. The CDR3 extends over 17 amino acids. Trimming stripped 1 base from V and 6 bases from J, with 18 bases between. Here the CDR3 reads CASSQGGRGGFHEKLFF. Here the CDR3 DNA reads TGTGCCAGCAGCCAAGGGGGCAGGGGCGGATTCCATGAAAAACTGTTTTTT.

J is TRBJ1-5 and V is TRBV12-5; D is possibly TRBD1 (5 bases). With 5 bases removed from V and 8 bases from J, the gap between germline ends came to 19 bases. The CDR3 totals 15 residues. Per germline, CDR1 LGHNT and CDR2 FRNRAP. The CDR3 DNA sequence: TGTGCTAGTGGTCGAAGGCAGGGCCCTGAGGAGCCCCAGCATTTT. Translated, it gives CASGRRQGPEEPQHF. Combining the CDR3 with reference TRBV12-5 and TRBJ1-5 gives the whole variable domain DARVTQTPRHKVTEMGQEVTMRCQPILGHNTVFWYRQTMMQGLELLAYFRNRAPLDDSGMPKDRFSAEMPDATLATLKIQPSEPRDSAVYFCASGRRQGPEEPQHFGDGTRLSIL.

This clonotype occurred a few times. The chain carries TRBV7-9 and TRBJ1-1; D ambiguous. The CDR3 totals 14 residues. V gave up 0 bases and J gave up 1 base, with 6 bases separating them. Germline CDR1 reads SEHNR; CDR2 reads FQNEAQ (reference sequence). The chain's CDR3 is CASSLASGNTEAFF. DNA for the CDR3: TGTGCCAGCAGCTTAGCGTCGGGGAACACTGAAGCTTTCTTT. Complete variable domain (other parts from reference TRBV7-9 and TRBJ1-1): DTGVSQNPRHKITKRGQNVTFRCDPISEHNRLYWYRQTLGQGPEFLTYFQNEAQLEKSRLLSDRFSAERPKGSFSTLEIQRTEQGDSAMYLCASSLASGNTEAFFGQGTRLTVV.

V usage is TRBV3-1 and J usage is TRBJ2-5; 15 positions agree with TRBD2. The germline V gene encodes CDR1 LGHDT and CDR2 YNNKEL (reference sequence). Trimming cost V 7 bases and J 4 bases; bases outside gene matches: 10. CDR3 length: 17 amino acids. The CDR3 nucleotides are TGTGCCAGCAACCTTCTGGGACTAGCGGGAGGAGGAGAGACCCAGTACTTC. Translation: CASNLLGLAGGGETQYF.

This chain uses TRBV24-1 with TRBJ2-2; TRBD1 matches 9 bases. This CDR3 has 15 residues. Germline V CDR1 and CDR2: KGHDR, SFDVKD. J lost 7 bases, V lost 5 bases, and 7 bases had no gene match. This chain's CDR3 is CATSANTGGSGELFF. The CDR3 DNA sequence: TGTGCCACCAGTGCCAACACAGGGGGCAGCGGGGAGCTGTTTTTT.

This clonotype was counted between two and nine times. In DNA, the CDR3 is TGCAGCGTCCGAGGATCCAGGGGGAGAACCGGGGAGCTGTTTTTT. It is translated as CSVRGSRGRTGELFF. The chain recombines TRBV29-1 with TRBJ2-2; 7 bases line up with TRBD1. The length of the CDR3 is 15 residues. CDR1 SQVTM and CDR2 ANQGSEA come from the germline V gene. J lost 5 bases, V lost 6 bases, and 12 bases had no gene match.

Note on this clonotype: One end of the junction fails to match germline, which may point to a read error. The genes are TRBV7-8 and TRBJ2-5, with D hard to call. The length of the CDR3 is 14 residues. Germline values: CDR1 SGHVS, CDR2 FQNEAQ. The CDR3 here is CASSVGRGEDTQYF. CDR3 nucleotide sequence: TGTGCCAGCAGCGTAGGGCGTGGGGAAGATACCCAGTACTTC.

This clonotype was seen more than once but under ten times. The rearrangement joins TRBV7-6 to TRBJ2-5; 7 bases map to TRBD2. The CDR3 sequence is 15 residues long. The ends lost 2 bases at V and 3 bases at J; junction bases unmatched: 6. Germline assignment: CDR1 SGHVS and CDR2 FNYEAQ. CDR3 protein: CASSLPPSGEETQYF. The CDR3, as DNA: TGTGCCAGCAGCTTACCTCCTAGCGGAGAAGAGACCCAGTACTTC.

The chain uses TRBV15 and TRBJ2-5; TRBD2 aligns across 10 bases. Germline CDR1 LNHNV, CDR2 YYDKDF (reference sequence). After removal of 6 bases from V and 4 bases from J, the junction contained 11 bases not matched to a gene. The CDR3 runs 16 residues. CDR3 nucleotide sequence: TGTGCCACCAGAAACCCCGGGCTAGCGGGAGCAGAGACCCAGTACTTC. As protein: CATRNPGLAGAETQYF.

The V gene is TRBV6-1, the J gene TRBJ1-2; D gene unclear. Germline CDR1 reads MNHNS; CDR2 reads SASEGT. The V gene lost 1 base and the J gene lost 4 bases, with 13 bases spanning the gap. The CDR3 covers 15 residues. This CDR3 reads CASSEGKGPAYGYTF. In nucleotides, the CDR3 is TGTGCCAGCAGTGAAGGGAAGGGTCCGGCCTATGGCTACACCTTC.

The chain joins TRBV7-8 to TRBJ1-2; 8 positions match TRBD1. This CDR3 contains 15 residues. Germline V gives CDR1 SGHVS, CDR2 FQNEAQ. J was trimmed by 8 bases and V by 1 base; bases with no gene match: 9. CDR3 sequence reads: CASSLGDRRGEGYTF. The DNA for the CDR3 is TGTGCCAGCAGCTTAGGGGACAGGCGCGGGGAAGGCTACACCTTC.